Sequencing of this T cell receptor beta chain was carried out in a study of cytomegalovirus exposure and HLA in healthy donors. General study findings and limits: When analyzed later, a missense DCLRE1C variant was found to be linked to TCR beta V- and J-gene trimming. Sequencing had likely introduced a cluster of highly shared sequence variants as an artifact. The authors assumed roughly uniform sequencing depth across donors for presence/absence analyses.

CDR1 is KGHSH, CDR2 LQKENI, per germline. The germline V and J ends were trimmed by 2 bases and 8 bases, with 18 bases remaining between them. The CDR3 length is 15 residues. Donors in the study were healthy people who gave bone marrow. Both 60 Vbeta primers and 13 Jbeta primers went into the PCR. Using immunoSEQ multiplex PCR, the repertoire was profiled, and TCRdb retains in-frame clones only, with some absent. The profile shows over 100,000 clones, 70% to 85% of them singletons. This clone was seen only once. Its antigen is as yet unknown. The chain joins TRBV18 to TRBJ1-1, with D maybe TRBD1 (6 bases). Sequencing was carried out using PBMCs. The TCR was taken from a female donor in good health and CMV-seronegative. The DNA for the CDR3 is TGTGCCAGCTCACCATCGTCCCAGACCGGGACAGAAGCTTTCTTT. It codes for CASSPSSQTGTEAFF.